A selection of T cell receptor beta chains follows, all from one sample in a study of radiation and T cells in renal cell carcinoma. TCRdb keeps only in-frame clones here, not all; method: immunoSEQ multiplex PCR. Found here are 100,000 to 150,000 clones, around 82% of them singletons; the top ten hold 5% to 6.5%. The source material was blood, sampled from a patient whose treatment included radiotherapy and nephrectomy. These receptor sequences come from a man between 50 and 59 years old with renal cell carcinoma. CDR3s include the opening cysteine and the closing phenylalanine or tryptophan. The D gene is left open where the match is weak. Part of the rows lack a size; the others show once, few, many or a class for expanded clones.

>TRBD1|TRBJ2-7|-|TRBV5-1
CASSPGQGSYEQYF
TGCGCCAGCAGCCCCGGACAGGGTTCGTACGAGCAGTACTTC
>TRBD1|TRBJ1-2|few|TRBV18
CASSPGFYRGSLLGYTF
TGTGCCAGCTCACCCGGATTCTACAGGGGGAGTTTGTTGGGCTACACCTTC
>-|TRBJ1-1|few|TRBV14
CASSQEPITEAFF
TGTGCCAGCAGCCAAGAACCTATTACTGAAGCTTTCTTT
>-|TRBJ2-7|-|TRBV11-3
CASSRIKREQYF
TGTGCCAGCAGCCGAATTAAGAGGGAGCAGTACTTC
>TRBD2|TRBJ2-7|-|TRBV5-1
CASSLLMGTSGRAAVNEQYF
TGCGCCAGCAGCTTGCTCATGGGGACTAGCGGGAGGGCCGCGGTAAACGAGCAGTACTTC
>-|TRBJ2-2|-|TRBV9
CASSVRGDGTGELFF
TGTGCCAGCAGCGTAAGGGGGGATGGCACCGGGGAGCTGTTTTTT
>-|TRBJ1-1|few|TRBV9
CASSVAGEEGTEAFF
TGTGCCAGCAGCGTAGCGGGGGAGGAGGGCACTGAAGCTTTCTTT
>-|TRBJ2-7|-|TRBV6-5
CASSRQGGHEQYF
TGTGCCAGCAGTAGGCAGGGTGGCCACGAGCAGTACTTC
>-|TRBJ1-2|-|TRBV27
CASSVDSYYGYTF
TGTGCCAGCTCAGTGGACAGCTACTATGGCTACACCTTC
>TRBD1|TRBJ1-1|-|TRBV5-1
CASSFGQGAAEAFF
TGCGCCAGCAGCTTCGGACAGGGGGCCGCTGAAGCTTTCTTT
>-|TRBJ1-2|-|TRBV4-2
CASSQGQNYGYTF
TGTGCCAGCAGCCAAGGACAGAACTATGGCTACACCTTC
>-|TRBJ2-4|-|TRBV2
CASRLGLGVIQYF
TGTGCCAGCAGATTAGGACTTGGAGTCATTCAGTACTTC
>TRBD1|TRBJ1-2|-|TRBV7-8
CASSFRGQDRGGEGYTF
TGTGCCAGCAGTTTCAGGGGCCAGGACAGGGGTGGTGAGGGCTACACCTTC
>-|TRBJ2-3|-|TRBV7-6
CASSSQTSPGTDTQYF
TGTGCCAGCAGCTCTCAGACTAGTCCCGGCACAGATACGCAGTATTTT
>-|TRBJ2-7|-|TRBV10-3
CATHGDTDYEQYF
TGTGCCACCCATGGAGACACGGATTACGAGCAGTACTTC
>-|TRBJ2-5|-|TRBV2
CASRGETQYF
TGTGCCAGCAGAGGGGAGACCCAGTACTTC
>-|TRBJ2-7|few|TRBV5-1
CASSLAPDRSYEQYF
TGCGCCAGCAGCTTGGCCCCGGACAGAAGTTACGAGCAGTACTTC
>TRBD2|TRBJ2-7|-|TRBV6-5
CASSYSGGVYEQYF
TGTGCCAGCAGTTACTCCGGGGGGGTCTACGAGCAGTACTTC
>-|TRBJ2-2|-|TRBV6-5
CASSYVPGKPGELFF
TGTGCCAGCAGTTACGTCCCAGGGAAGCCCGGGGAGCTGTTTTTT
>-|TRBJ1-3|-|TRBV5-4
CASSPPGQNTIYF
TGTGCCAGCAGCCCGCCAGGGCAGAACACCATATATTTT
>-|TRBJ1-4|-|TRBV28
CASSSGRTPGEKLFF
TGTGCCAGCAGTTCAGGACGAACGCCGGGAGAAAAACTGTTTTTT
>TRBD2|TRBJ2-3|-|TRBV6-4
CASSDSTSGGSTDTQYF
TGTGCCAGCAGTGACTCCACTAGCGGGGGGAGCACAGATACGCAGTATTTT
>-|TRBJ2-5|-|TRBV29-1
CSVEGEEETQYF
TGCAGCGTTGAGGGGGAGGAAGAGACCCAGTACTTC
>TRBD1|TRBJ2-1|once|TRBV4-1
CASSQGQGATYEQFF
TGCGCCAGCAGCCAGGGACAGGGGGCGACCTATGAGCAGTTCTTC
>-|TRBJ2-5|-|TRBV5-1
CASSLAGHLGQETQYF
TGCGCCAGCAGCTTGGCCGGACACCTAGGCCAAGAGACCCAGTACTTC
>-|TRBJ1-5|-|TRBV28
CASGTGNQPQHF
TGTGCCAGCGGAACAGGAAATCAGCCCCAGCATTTT